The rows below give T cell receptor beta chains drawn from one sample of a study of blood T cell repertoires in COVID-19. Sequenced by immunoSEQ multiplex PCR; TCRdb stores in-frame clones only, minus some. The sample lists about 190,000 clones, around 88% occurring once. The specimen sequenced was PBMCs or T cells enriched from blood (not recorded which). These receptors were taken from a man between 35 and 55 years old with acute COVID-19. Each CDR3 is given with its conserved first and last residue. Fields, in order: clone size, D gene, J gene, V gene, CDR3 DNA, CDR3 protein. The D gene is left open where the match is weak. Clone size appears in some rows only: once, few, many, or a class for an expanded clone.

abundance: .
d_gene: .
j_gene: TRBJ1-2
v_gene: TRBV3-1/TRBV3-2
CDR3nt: TGTGCCAGCAGCCAGGTACAGAATCGCTATGGCTACACCTTC
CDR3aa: CASSQVQNRYGYTF

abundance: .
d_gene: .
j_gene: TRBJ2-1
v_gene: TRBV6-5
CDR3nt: TGTGCCAGCAGTACCAGGGACAAGGGATGGAATGAGCAGTTCTTC
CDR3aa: CASSTRDKGWNEQFF

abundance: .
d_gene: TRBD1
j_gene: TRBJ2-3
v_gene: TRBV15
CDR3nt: TGTGCCACCAGCAGAGATCCGACAGGGAGCACAGATACGCAGTATTTT
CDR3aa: CATSRDPTGSTDTQYF

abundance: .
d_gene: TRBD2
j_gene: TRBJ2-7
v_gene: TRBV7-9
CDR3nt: TGTGCCAGCAGCTTCGGCGGGAGAAGCCCCTACGAGCAGTACTTC
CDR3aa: CASSFGGRSPYEQYF

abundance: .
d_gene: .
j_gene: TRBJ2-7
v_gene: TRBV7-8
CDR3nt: TGTGCCAGCGTTGTGGCCTCGTGGCAGGGTATTTGGGACGAGCAGTACTTC
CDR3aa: CASVVASWQGIWDEQYF

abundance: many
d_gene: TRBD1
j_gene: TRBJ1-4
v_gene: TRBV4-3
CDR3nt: TGCGCCAGCAGCCCTCAATCGGACAGGGGCAAACTGTTTTTT
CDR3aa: CASSPQSDRGKLFF

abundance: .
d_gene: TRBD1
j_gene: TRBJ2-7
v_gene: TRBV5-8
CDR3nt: TGTGCCAGCAGCTTCCCTCTTGGACAGGGAACCTACGAGCAGTACTTC
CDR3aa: CASSFPLGQGTYEQYF

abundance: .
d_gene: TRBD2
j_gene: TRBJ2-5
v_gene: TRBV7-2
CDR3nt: TGTGCCAGCAGCTTCATACTAAGACTAGCGAAAGAAGAGACCCAGTACTTC
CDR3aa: CASSFILRLAKEETQYF

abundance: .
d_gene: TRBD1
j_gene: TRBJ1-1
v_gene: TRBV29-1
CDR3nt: TGCAGCGTCGGCCAACCTAGACAGGGAGGAGCTTTCTTT
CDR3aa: CSVGQPRQGGAFF

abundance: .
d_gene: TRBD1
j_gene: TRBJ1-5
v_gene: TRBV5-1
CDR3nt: TGCGCCAGCAGCTTGGGGGACAGTCGCCCCAATCAGCCCCAGCATTTT
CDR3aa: CASSLGDSRPNQPQHF

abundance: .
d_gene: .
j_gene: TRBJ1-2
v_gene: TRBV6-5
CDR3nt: TGTGCCAGCAGTTACCGGTCCGATATAGGCTACACCTTC
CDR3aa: CASSYRSDIGYTF

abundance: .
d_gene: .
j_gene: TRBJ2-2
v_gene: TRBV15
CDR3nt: TGTGCCACCAGCAGAGAATTTGGCAGCGGAATCACCGGGGAGCTGTTTTTT
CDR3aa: CATSREFGSGITGELFF

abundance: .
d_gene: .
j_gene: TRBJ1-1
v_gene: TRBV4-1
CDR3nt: TGCGCCAGCGGATGGGACTCCCCTGAAGCTTTCTTT
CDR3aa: CASGWDSPEAFF

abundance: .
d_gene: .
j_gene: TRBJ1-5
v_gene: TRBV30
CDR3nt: TGTGCCTGGAGTCGACCTTCAACCGGGGTCCGGAATCAGCCCCAGCATTTT
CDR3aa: CAWSRPSTGVRNQPQHF

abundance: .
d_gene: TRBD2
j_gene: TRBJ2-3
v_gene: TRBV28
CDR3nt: TGTGCCAGCGTCCCACCGGGACTAGCGGGAGGAGATACGCAGTATTTT
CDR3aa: CASVPPGLAGGDTQYF

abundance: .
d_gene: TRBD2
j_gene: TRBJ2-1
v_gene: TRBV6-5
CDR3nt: TGTGCCAGCAGTTACGCGGGGGGTTACAATGAGCAGTTCTTC
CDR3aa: CASSYAGGYNEQFF

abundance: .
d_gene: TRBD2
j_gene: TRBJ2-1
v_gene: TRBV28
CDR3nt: TGTGCCAGCAGACCAAGCGGGAGCGGGAATGAGCAGTTCTTC
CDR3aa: CASRPSGSGNEQFF

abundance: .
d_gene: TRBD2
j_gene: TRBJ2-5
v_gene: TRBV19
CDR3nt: TGTGCCAGTAGTACCCTAGCGGGACCAGAGACCCAGTACTTC
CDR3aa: CASSTLAGPETQYF

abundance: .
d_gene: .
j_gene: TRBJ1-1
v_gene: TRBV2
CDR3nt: TGTGCCAGCAGCGGACAGCCAAACACTGAAGCTTTCTTT
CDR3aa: CASSGQPNTEAFF

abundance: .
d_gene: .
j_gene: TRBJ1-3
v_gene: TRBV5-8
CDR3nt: TGTGCCAGCAGCTTCAAGGGGTCCACCATATATTTT
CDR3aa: CASSFKGSTIYF

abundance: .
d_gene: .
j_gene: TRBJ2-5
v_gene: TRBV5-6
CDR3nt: TGTGCCAGCAGCTCAGGGTATGGATTTCGGACCCAGTACTTC
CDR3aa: CASSSGYGFRTQYF

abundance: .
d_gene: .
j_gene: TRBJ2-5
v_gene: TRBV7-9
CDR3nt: TGTGCCAGCAGCCCTAACAGAAAGGAGACCCAGTACTTC
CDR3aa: CASSPNRKETQYF

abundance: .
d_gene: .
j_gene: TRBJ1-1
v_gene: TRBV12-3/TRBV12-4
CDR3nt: TGTGCCAGCAGTTTAGGACAGACTGAAGCTTTCTTT
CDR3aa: CASSLGQTEAFF

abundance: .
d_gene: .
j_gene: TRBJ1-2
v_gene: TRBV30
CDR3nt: TGTGCCTGGAGTGTACTCAATGGCTACACCTTC
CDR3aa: CAWSVLNGYTF

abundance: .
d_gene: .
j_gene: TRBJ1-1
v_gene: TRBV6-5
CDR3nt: TGTGCCAGCAGGGGCGTAAGGCCCCTGAACACTGAAGCTTTCTTT
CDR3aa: CASRGVRPLNTEAFF

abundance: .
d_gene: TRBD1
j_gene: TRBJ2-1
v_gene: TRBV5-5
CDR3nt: TGTGCCAGCAGCTTGACAGGGGGGTGGGATGAGCAGTTCTTC
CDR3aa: CASSLTGGWDEQFF

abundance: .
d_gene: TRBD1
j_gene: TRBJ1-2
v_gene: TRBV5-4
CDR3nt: TGTGCCAGCAGCCGCCAGGAGACAGGGGTCGGCTACACCTTC
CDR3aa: CASSRQETGVGYTF

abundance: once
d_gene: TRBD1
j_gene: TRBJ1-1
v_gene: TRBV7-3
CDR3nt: TGTGCCAGCAGCTTGCAGGGGGTCAGGAACACTGAAGCTTTCTTT
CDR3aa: CASSLQGVRNTEAFF

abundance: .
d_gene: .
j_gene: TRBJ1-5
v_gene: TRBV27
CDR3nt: TGTGCCAGCAGCCAGGGTCCCCATGGCAATCAGCCCCAGCATTTT
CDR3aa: CASSQGPHGNQPQHF